This T cell receptor (beta chain) was documented in a study of tumor and adjacent non-tumor tissue in lung cancer. To note about this clonotype: Antigen: not known.

The template was RNA from unsorted bulk tissue. Distant lung tissue was collected more than 3 cm away from the tumor edge. Donors were chemotherapy-naive, newly diagnosed lung cancer surgical patients in China, August–late 2014. V was trimmed by 9 bases and J by 0 bases, leaving 9 bases between them. Germline values: CDR1 MNHNY, CDR2 SVGAGI (reference sequence). The CDR3 loop spans 13 amino acids. TCRbeta libraries were built with three rounds of nested PCR, modified from ARM-PCR. TCRdb recomputed calls from the multiplex PCR reads with MiXCR, one row per CDR3 protein. The sample shows about 86,000 distinct CDR3 sequences, 65% to 80% of them seen only once. Points from the study as a whole: Top 100 clones took a larger repertoire share in normal lung. Tumor tissue had significantly higher TCR diversity than normal lung.

This sequence originates from a woman aged 45-59 years with non-small cell lung cancer. The chain has TRBV6-6 and TRBJ1-5; a weak D match, TRBD1 (6 bases). The specimen sequenced was distant non-tumor lung tissue. The CDR3 nucleotides are TGTGCCAGGGGGGGGCCTAGCAATCAGCCCCAGCATTTT. Translation gives CARGGPSNQPQHF.